Presented here are 17 T cell receptor beta chains from one specimen sequenced in a study of shared clonotypes between healthy human individuals. Libraries were prepared by immunoSEQ multiplex PCR; TCRdb keeps only in-frame clonotypes and omits some of them. Of under 750,000 clones listed, 72% were seen once; the top ten hold approximately 1.7%. Sequences were obtained from memory CD4+ T cells sorted from blood. The sample's subset: CD45RA-negative fraction. The receptors were sampled from a woman aged 25 to 39 in good health.

V is TRBV10-3 and J is TRBJ2-3; 10 bases match TRBD2. The trim removed 2 bases at V and 2 bases at J, leaving 13 bases unmatched. The CDR3 is 19 amino acids. The germline V gene encodes CDR1 ENHRY and CDR2 SYGVKD. CDR3 nucleotides: TGTGCCATCAGTGAGGCCAACCTTCGGACTAGCGGCCTCACAGATACGCAGTATTTT. Its translation is CAISEANLRTSGLTDTQYF.

Written as DNA, the CDR3 is TGTGCCTGGAGTGTAGGAGAACGCGGGCCACAAGAGACCCAGTACTTC. Protein product: CAWSVGERGPQETQYF. The V and J genes are TRBV30 and TRBJ2-5; D is perhaps TRBD2 (5 bases). The CDR3 is 16 amino acids. V shed 0 bases and J shed 2 bases, with 16 bases lying between them. Germline-derived CDR1 and CDR2 are GTSNPN and SVGIG (reference sequence).

The chain's CDR3 is CASSDSGSNYGYTF. In DNA form, the CDR3 reads TGTGCCAGCAGCGACTCCGGGAGTAACTATGGCTACACCTTC. The chain is built from TRBV7-9 and TRBJ1-2, with D unclear. Trimming took 5 bases from V and 1 from J, leaving 11 bases between them. Germline V gene data show CDR1 as SEHNR and CDR2 as FQNEAQ (reference sequence). The CDR3 runs to 14 residues.

The chain employs TRBV6-5 and TRBJ1-2, with TRBD1 matching 7 bases. This CDR3 has 12 residues. Germline trimming cut 6 bases from V and 5 bases from J; bases unmatched to any gene: 3. Germline V lookup: CDR1 MNHEY, CDR2 SVGAGI. CDR3 DNA: TGTGCCAGCAGGACAGGGCATTATGGCTACACCTTC. Its protein product is CASRTGHYGYTF.

The genes are TRBV6-6 and TRBJ2-7; D might be TRBD1 (6 bases). CDR1 and CDR2 (germline): MNHNY, SVGAGI (reference sequence). V was shortened by 2 bases and J by 4 bases, with 12 bases between the two germline ends. CDR3 length: 14 residues. Written as DNA, the CDR3 is TGTGCCAGCAGTTACCCGGGGACACCTTACGAGCAGTACTTC. Translating gives CASSYPGTPYEQYF.

For the CDR3, the DNA is TGTGCCAGCAGCTCGGATCGGACGAAGACGCAGTACTTC. Translated: CASSSDRTKTQYF. The rearrangement links TRBV7-3 to TRBJ2-7; no firm D call. V lost 4 bases and J 9 bases, leaving 16 bases between the germline ends. Germline lookup yields CDR1 SGHTA and CDR2 FQGTGA. CDR3 length equals 13 residues.

The chain links TRBV10-2 to TRBJ2-5, with TRBD1 matching 8 bases. The CDR3 is 13 amino acids. Per the germline V gene, CDR1 is WSHSY and CDR2 is SAAADI. V lost 4 bases and J lost 3; bases outside the gene matches: 1. CDR3: CASSGQGKETQYF. CDR3 in DNA: TGCGCCAGCAGTGGACAGGGGAAAGAGACCCAGTACTTC.

V is TRBV6-1 and J is TRBJ1-2; the D is unclear. Per the germline V gene, CDR1 is MNHNS and CDR2 is SASEGT. V shed 7 bases and J shed 4 bases, with 10 bases lying between them. CDR3 length equals 12 residues. The DNA for the CDR3 is TGTGCCAGCAAATCGGCCCTCTATGGCTACACCTTC. It codes for CASKSALYGYTF.

As to this clone: The sample contains more than one DNA sequence encoding this CDR3. J is TRBJ2-7 and V is TRBV4-1; 10 bases match TRBD2. There are 14 residues in the CDR3. Germline CDR1 is MGHRA and CDR2 is YSYEKL. With V trimmed by 6 bases and J by 0 bases, 2 bases remained unmatched. This CDR3 is CASSSSGSSYEQYF. The CDR3 coding sequence is TGCGCCAGCAGTTCTAGCGGGAGCTCCTACGAGCAGTACTTC.

The chain has TRBV4-1 and TRBJ2-2; D might be TRBD2 (6 bases). Germline lookup yields CDR1 MGHRA and CDR2 YSYEKL. The V end was cut by 2 bases, the J end by 2 bases, with 9 bases between. The CDR3 consists of 15 residues. The CDR3 is CASSQYGGNTGELFF. Here the CDR3 DNA reads TGCGCCAGCAGCCAATACGGGGGAAACACCGGGGAGCTGTTTTTT.

This sequence joins TRBV29-1 and TRBJ2-7; D gene ambiguous. Trimming pared 5 bases from V and 4 bases from J, leaving 24 bases between. CDR1 and CDR2 (germline): SQVTM, ANQGSEA. The CDR3 is made up of 16 amino acids. CDR3 DNA sequence: TGCAGCGTTCTCCGAAGGACCGTCATGACCAATTACGAGCAGTACTTC. This gives the protein CSVLRRTVMTNYEQYF.

This chain uses TRBV18 with TRBJ2-7, with TRBD2 identical over 7 bases. J was trimmed by 2 bases and V by 3 bases; bases with no gene match: 4. CDR1 KGHSH and CDR2 LQKENI come from the germline V gene. The CDR3 has 14 residues. CDR3 amino acids: CASSPLAVPYEQYF. The CDR3 coding sequence is TGTGCCAGCTCACCTCTAGCGGTGCCCTACGAGCAGTACTTC.

The chain recombines TRBV6-6 with TRBJ2-7; unclear D gene. CDR3 length equals 15 residues. Trimming took off 2 bases at V and 2 bases at J, with 13 bases between the two ends. Germline V gene lookup returns CDR1 MNHNY and CDR2 SVGAGI (reference sequence). CDR3 nucleotide sequence: TGTGCCAGCAGTTACGCGTCGGACCCCGCCTACGAGCAGTACTTC. Translation: CASSYASDPAYEQYF.

The chain carries TRBV5-1 and TRBJ2-2; 7 nucleotides align to TRBD2. In germline, CDR1 is SGHRS, CDR2 YFSETQ. The junction had 10 bases not matched to a gene; V was cut back by 4 bases and J by 4 bases. The CDR3 consists of 16 residues. CDR3 loop: CASSAQTSRGTGELFF. The CDR3 region has the DNA TGCGCCAGCAGCGCGCAGACTAGCCGGGGCACCGGGGAGCTGTTTTTT.

This clone was recorded a few times. The rearrangement joins TRBV5-4 to TRBJ1-1, with D possibly matching TRBD1 (5 bases). V shed 0 bases and J shed 4 bases, with 19 bases lying between them. Germline V gene data show CDR1 as SGHNT and CDR2 as YYREEE (reference sequence). The length of the CDR3 is 17 residues. The chain's CDR3 is CASSLEVSVGVTTEAFF. CDR3 in DNA: TGTGCCAGCAGCTTGGAGGTTTCGGTAGGGGTGACCACTGAAGCTTTCTTT.

As regards this clone: In the same sample, other DNA sequences code for this CDR3. The chain recombines TRBV6-6 with TRBJ2-3; tentative D call: TRBD2 (6 bases). CDR1 is MNHNY, CDR2 SVGAGI, per germline (reference sequence). V lost 8 bases to trimming and J lost 0 bases, with 9 bases between them. The CDR3 has 13 residues. For the CDR3, the DNA is TGTGCCAGCTCGGGACTCAGCACAGATACGCAGTATTTT. This gives the protein CASSGLSTDTQYF.

The sample holds a few counts of this clone. The rearrangement uses TRBV18 and TRBJ2-7, with D unresolved. The CDR3 consists of 13 residues. The V and J ends lost 3 bases and 7 bases respectively, with 13 bases between them. CDR1 is KGHSH, CDR2 LQKENI, per germline. This CDR3 reads CASSPEIHREQYF. For the CDR3, the DNA is TGTGCCAGCTCACCGGAGATTCATAGGGAGCAGTACTTC.